This T cell receptor (beta chain) was retrieved from a study of T cells in localized non-small cell lung cancer. The V and J ends lost 7 bases and 1 base respectively, with 10 bases between them. Germline V CDR1 and CDR2: SEHNR, FQNEAQ (reference sequence). This CDR3 is 13 amino acids long. This clone has just a few counts. No antigen is known for it. Profiling relied on immunoSEQ multiplex PCR, and the TCRdb table lists in-frame clones only, not all of them. This sample has around 53,000 clones, with around three quarters found just once. General study findings and limits: Heterogeneity stays possible, as sequencing covered only one tumor region. Increased T cell density in blood showed an association with longer overall survival. Of the top 100 tumor clones, median 57 were in adjacent lung, approximately 28 among its top 100. Clonality of T cells reached its maximum in uninvolved adjacent lung, surpassing tumor.

This chain joins TRBV7-9 and TRBJ1-1; the D is unclear. Sequenced material: PBMCs, taken before any cancer treatment. The sequence derives from a woman aged 35 to 70 with stage II lung adenocarcinoma. In DNA, the CDR3 is TGTGCCAGCATGGCGATAGGGAACACTGAAGCTTTCTTT. Translating it yields CASMAIGNTEAFF.